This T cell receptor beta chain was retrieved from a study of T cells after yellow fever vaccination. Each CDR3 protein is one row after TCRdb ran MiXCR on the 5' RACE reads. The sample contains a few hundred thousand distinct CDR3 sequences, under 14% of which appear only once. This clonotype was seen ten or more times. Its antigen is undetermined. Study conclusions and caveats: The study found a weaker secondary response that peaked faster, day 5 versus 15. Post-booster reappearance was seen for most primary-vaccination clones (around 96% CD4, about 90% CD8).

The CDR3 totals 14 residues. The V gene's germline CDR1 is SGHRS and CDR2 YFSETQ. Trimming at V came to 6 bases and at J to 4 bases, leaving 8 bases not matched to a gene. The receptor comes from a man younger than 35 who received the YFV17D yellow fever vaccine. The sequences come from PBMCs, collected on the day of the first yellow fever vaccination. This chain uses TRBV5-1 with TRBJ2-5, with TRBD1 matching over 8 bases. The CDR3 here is CASTTGQGRETQYF. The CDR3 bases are TGCGCCAGCACCACAGGACAGGGACGAGAGACCCAGTACTTC.